This T cell receptor beta chain comes out of a study of blood T cell repertoires in COVID-19. Study overall: Whether acute or convalescent, the COVID-19 samples came from the United States, Italy and Spain. PBMCs, B-cell-depleted T cells, or T cells were the source of the cDNA or gDNA that made up the material.

The V gene end was trimmed by 3 bases and the J gene end by 5 bases; junction bases not matched to a gene: 4. Germline CDR1 reads SNHLY; CDR2 reads FYNNEI. The CDR3 runs to 15 residues. Per the study methods: Reference gene primer amplification gave estimated nucleated cell counts. Assay: immunoSEQ multiplex PCR; the TCRdb copy retains only in-frame clones and omits some. That table is the source of V, J and clone size, and D and trimming were worked out from the DNA. The table includes about 410,000 clones, about 91% detected once. The Seattle site enrolled patients during active infection and followed them longitudinally.

The sample was peripheral blood. This sequence originates from a woman between 40 and 50 years old with COVID-19, enrolled during active disease. The J gene is TRBJ1-2, the V gene TRBV2; 12 positions match TRBD1. CDR3 sequence: CASSEGQGALYGYTF. The CDR3 nucleotides are TGTGCCAGCAGTGAGGGACAGGGGGCGTTGTATGGCTACACCTTC.